This T cell receptor (beta chain) was captured by sequencing in a study of blood T cell repertoires in COVID-19. Trimming at V came to 4 bases and at J to 3 bases, leaving 9 bases not matched to a gene. The CDR3 loop spans 16 amino acids. CDR1 is MDHEN, CDR2 SYDVKM, per germline. Some clones are missing from TCRdb's copy, which holds only in-frame ones; the method was immunoSEQ multiplex PCR. In the table there are roughly 130,000 clones, 84% of which are singletons. The sample comprised peripheral blood. This sequence originates from a man aged 30 to 45 with COVID-19, enrolled during active disease. This sequence joins TRBV28 and TRBJ2-1, with 7 nucleotides matching TRBD2. The CDR3 here is CASSSSGAGDYNEQFF. CDR3 DNA: TGTGCCAGCAGTTCCTCCGGCGCGGGAGACTACAATGAGCAGTTCTTC.